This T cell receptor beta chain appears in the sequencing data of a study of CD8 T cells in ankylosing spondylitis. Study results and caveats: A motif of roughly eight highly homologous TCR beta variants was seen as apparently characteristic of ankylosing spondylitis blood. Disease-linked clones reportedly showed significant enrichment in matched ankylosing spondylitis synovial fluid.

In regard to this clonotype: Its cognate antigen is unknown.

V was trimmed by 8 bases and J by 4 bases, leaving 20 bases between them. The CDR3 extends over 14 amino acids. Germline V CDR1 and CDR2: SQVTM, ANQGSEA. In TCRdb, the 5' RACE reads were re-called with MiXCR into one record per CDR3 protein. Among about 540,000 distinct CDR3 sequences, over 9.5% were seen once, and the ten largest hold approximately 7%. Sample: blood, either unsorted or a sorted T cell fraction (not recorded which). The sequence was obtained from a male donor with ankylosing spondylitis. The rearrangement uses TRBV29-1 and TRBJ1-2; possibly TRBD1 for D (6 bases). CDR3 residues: CSYKQGIYSYGYTF. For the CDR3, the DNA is TGCAGCTACAAACAGGGAATATATAGCTATGGCTACACCTTC. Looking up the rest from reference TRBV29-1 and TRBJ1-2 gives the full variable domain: SAVISQKPSRDICQRGTSLTIQCQVDSQVTMMFWYRQQPGQSLTLIATANQGSEATYESGFVIDKFPISRPNLTFSTLTVSNMSPEDSSIYLCSYKQGIYSYGYTFGSGTRLTVV.